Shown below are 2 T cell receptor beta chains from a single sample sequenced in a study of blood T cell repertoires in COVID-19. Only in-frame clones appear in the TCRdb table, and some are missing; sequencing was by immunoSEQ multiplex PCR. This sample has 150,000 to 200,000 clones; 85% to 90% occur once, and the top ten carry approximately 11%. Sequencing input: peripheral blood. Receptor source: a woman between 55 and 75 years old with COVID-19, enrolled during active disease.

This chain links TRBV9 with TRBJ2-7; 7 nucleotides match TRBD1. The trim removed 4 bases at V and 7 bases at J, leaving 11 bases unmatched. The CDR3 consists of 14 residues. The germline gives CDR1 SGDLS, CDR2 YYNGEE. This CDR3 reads CASSPWTGGMEQYF. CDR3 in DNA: TGTGCCAGCAGCCCCTGGACAGGTGGGATGGAGCAGTACTTC. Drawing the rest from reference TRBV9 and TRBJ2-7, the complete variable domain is DSGVTQTPKHLITATGQRVTLRCSPRSGDLSVYWYQQSLDQGLQFLIQYYNGEERAKGNILERFSAQQFPDLHSELNLSSLELGDSALYFCASSPWTGGMEQYFGPGTRLTVT.

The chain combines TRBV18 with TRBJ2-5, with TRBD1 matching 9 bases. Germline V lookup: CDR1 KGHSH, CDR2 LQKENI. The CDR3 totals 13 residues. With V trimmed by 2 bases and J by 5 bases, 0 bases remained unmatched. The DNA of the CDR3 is TGTGCCAGCTCACCAGGGACAGGGGAGACCCAGTACTTC. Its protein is CASSPGTGETQYF.